The source of this T cell receptor (beta chain) is a study of graft-versus-host responses after intestinal transplantation. Study-wide background: Recipients underwent multivisceral, liver-intestinal, or isolated intestinal transplants. Anti-thymocyte globulin was used for induction in all recipients, who then took tacrolimus and steroids for about 3 years.

This clone occurred once. What it binds is not known. The data were produced by immunoSEQ multiplex PCR, yet TCRdb's version contains in-frame clones alone and is incomplete. The repertoire includes about 38,000 clones, around 83% of them detected once, and roughly 3.6% sits in the top ten. Study observations and caveats: There was an association between peak levels of circulating GvH clones and early post-transplant HvG declines. GvH clones were found in recipient marrow; some appeared first in ileum or blood.

The germline gives CDR1 SGHVS, CDR2 FQNEAQ. Trimming shortened V by 3 bases and J by 3 bases, and 16 bases separated the two germline ends. This CDR3 has 16 residues. The chain is built from TRBV7-8 and TRBJ2-3; D might be TRBD1 (6 bases). The sample consisted of PBMCs, taken about 1,000 days after transplant. The sequence derives from a human patient who received an intestinal transplant, so some T cells may come from the graft donor. The CDR3 sequence is CASSFSGAVGTDTQYF. DNA of the CDR3: TGTGCCAGCAGCTTTTCAGGGGCCGTCGGGACAGATACGCAGTATTTT.